A single T cell receptor beta chain is shown here with its context. Its antigen is unknown. This record comes from a study of cytomegalovirus exposure and HLA in healthy donors. Background on the study: The roughly 670 first-cohort repertoires shared a platform with the approximately 120 validation repertoires, as reported in a later analysis.

Trimming removed 0 bases from V and 7 bases from J; junction bases left unmatched: 8. The germline gives CDR1 SGHNT, CDR2 YYREEE (reference sequence). The CDR3 length is 15 residues. Study-wide results and caveats: Most sequenced TCRs were rare (though some public TCRs occurred in many donors).

Produced via immunoSEQ multiplex PCR; TCRdb's table is partial and in-frame only. Of 200,000 or so clones in the sample, around 80% were seen once. The receptor was isolated from a woman between 25 and 40 years old in good health and CMV-seropositive. The chain joins TRBV5-4 to TRBJ2-7, with 9 positions matching TRBD2. Sequenced input: PBMCs. CDR3 in amino acids: CASSLGSGRTGEQYF. CDR3 nucleotides: TGTGCCAGCAGCTTGGGGAGCGGGAGGACGGGAGAGCAGTACTTC.